These 11 T cell receptor beta chains share one sample of origin, sequenced in a study of cytomegalovirus exposure and HLA in healthy donors. PCR employed 60 Vbeta and 13 Jbeta primers. Clones were sequenced by immunoSEQ multiplex PCR, and TCRdb holds only the in-frame ones, with some missing. This table has about 160,000 clones, 75% to 85% appearing once. The specimen was PBMCs. The receptors come from a man aged 45-65 years in good health and CMV-seropositive.

This clone has just a few counts. This chain joins TRBV11-2 and TRBJ1-5; no reliable D call. Germline V gene sequence: CDR1 SGHAT, CDR2 FQNNGV. This CDR3 comprises 15 residues. V was shortened by 0 bases and J by 4 bases, with 10 bases between the two germline ends. In DNA form, the CDR3 reads TGTGCCAGCAGCTTAGACCGACAAATTAATCAGCCCCAGCATTTT. Amino acid sequence: CASSLDRQINQPQHF. Full variable domain (outside the CDR3, taken from reference TRBV11-2 and TRBJ1-5): EAGVAQSPRYKIIEKRQSVAFWCNPISGHATLYWYQQILGQGPKLLIQFQNNGVVDDSQLPKDRFSAERLKGVDSTLKIQPAKLEDSAVYLCASSLDRQINQPQHFGDGTRLSIL.

CDR3 bases: TGTGCCAGCAGTGAATGGGGATCAGGGTTGGCAGATACGCAGTATTTT. Amino acids: CASSEWGSGLADTQYF. The genes are TRBV2 and TRBJ2-3; TRBD1 is a possible D gene (5 bases). From germline, CDR1 is SNHLY and CDR2 FYNNEI. This CDR3 region has 16 residues. V was pared by 2 bases and J by 4 bases, with 16 bases between.

This clone was recorded only once. The chain uses TRBV7-2 and TRBJ2-7; maybe TRBD1 (5 bases). CDR3 size: 13 residues. Per germline, CDR1 SGHTA and CDR2 FQGNSA. V was cut by 4 bases and J by 3 bases, with 10 bases left in between. CDR3 residues: CASSSTGYYEQYF. The CDR3 DNA follows: TGTGCCAGCAGCTCCACAGGCTACTACGAGCAGTACTTC.

The rearrangement joins TRBV5-1 to TRBJ2-7, with TRBD1 as a possible D gene (5 bases). Trimming took 0 bases from V and 0 from J, leaving 10 bases between them. The CDR3 is 15 amino acids. Germline assignment: CDR1 SGHRS and CDR2 YFSETQ. Here the CDR3 DNA reads TGCGCCAGCAGCTTGGCAGACAGTCCCTCCTACGAGCAGTACTTC. Translating it yields CASSLADSPSYEQYF. Using reference TRBV5-1 and TRBJ2-7 for the parts outside the CDR3, the full variable domain is KAGVTQTPRYLIKTRGQQVTLSCSPISGHRSVSWYQQTPGQGLQFLFEYFSETQRNKGNFPGRFSGRQFSNSRSEMNVSTLELGDSALYLCASSLADSPSYEQYFGPGTRLTVT.

The rearrangement uses TRBV30 and TRBJ1-2, with D unclear. Germline loops: CDR1 GTSNPN, CDR2 SVGIG (reference sequence). Trimming took off 1 base at V and 4 bases at J, with 19 bases between the two ends. The CDR3 sequence is 16 residues long. CDR3 coding DNA: TGTGCCTGGAGTGGAGCGGGAGGCGCCGGCTCCTATGGCTACACCTTC. Translated, it gives CAWSGAGGAGSYGYTF.

V is TRBV5-4 and J is TRBJ1-2; D is undetermined. Germline V gene data show CDR1 as SGHNT and CDR2 as YYREEE (reference sequence). Trimming took off 5 bases at V and 7 bases at J, with 15 bases between the two ends. The CDR3 is 13 residues long. CDR3 nucleotide sequence: TGTGCCAGCAGTTTTTCTAGTGGAGGTGGCTACACCTTC. This sequence encodes CASSFSSGGGYTF.

This clone was counted a single time. The V and J genes are TRBV5-1 and TRBJ2-3, with D tentatively TRBD2 (6 bases). Germline V gene lookup returns CDR1 SGHRS and CDR2 YFSETQ. The CDR3 runs 15 residues. The germline V and J ends were trimmed by 1 base and 12 bases, with 21 bases remaining between them. CDR3 residues: CASSLSGHDTARQYF. CDR3 nucleotides: TGCGCCAGCAGCTTGAGCGGGCACGATACCGCTCGACAGTATTTT.

The chain joins TRBV30 to TRBJ2-7, with 7 bases aligning to TRBD2. After removal of 2 bases from V and 1 base from J, the junction contained 5 bases not matched to a gene. CDR3 length: 14 amino acids. CDR1 GTSNPN and CDR2 SVGIG come from the germline V gene (reference sequence). As DNA, the CDR3 is TGTGCCTGGAGTAAAACTAGCGTTTCCTACGAGCAGTACTTC. Its protein is CAWSKTSVSYEQYF.

The chain uses TRBV5-4 and TRBJ2-1; 11 bases agree with TRBD2. Trimming at V came to 4 bases and at J to 7 bases, leaving 10 bases not matched to a gene. The CDR3 length is 16 residues. The germline CDR1 and CDR2 sequences are SGHNT and YYREEE (reference sequence). DNA for the CDR3: TGTGCCAGCAGCCATGGATCTAGCGGGGGGCTTAATGAGCAGTTCTTC. Translation gives CASSHGSSGGLNEQFF. Looking up the rest from reference TRBV5-4 and TRBJ2-1 gives the full variable domain: ETGVTQSPTHLIKTRGQQVTLRCSSQSGHNTVSWYQQALGQGPQFIFQYYREEENGRGNFPPRFSGLQFPNYSSELNVNALELDDSALYLCASSHGSSGGLNEQFFGPGTRLTVL.

CDR3 bases: TGTGCCAGCAGCTCTCTAGCGGAAACGGAGACCCAGTACTTC. It specifies CASSSLAETETQYF. The rearrangement joins TRBV11-2 to TRBJ2-5, with 7 bases fitting TRBD2. The CDR3 length is 14 residues. Losses at the gene ends were 4 bases for V and 5 bases for J; bases not matched to a gene: 7. Germline CDR1 SGHAT, CDR2 FQNNGV.

V usage is TRBV5-6 and J usage is TRBJ1-1, with 8 bases fitting TRBD1. V was clipped by 5 bases and J by 5 bases; unmatched bases: 14. The CDR3 is 16 amino acids. Germline loops: CDR1 SGHDT, CDR2 YYEEEE. The CDR3 bases are TGTGCCAGCAGGGGGGCAGGGGGCGCGGTGCAAACTGAAGCTTTCTTT. Translated: CASRGAGGAVQTEAFF.